This T cell receptor (beta chain) is drawn from a study of shared clonotypes between healthy human individuals. Points from the study as a whole: Larger estimated richness was generally recorded for naive subsets relative to memory subsets.

Concerning this clone: The antigen is undetermined.

V lost 4 bases, J lost 2 bases, and 6 bases lay in between. Germline CDR1 reads SGDLS; CDR2 reads YYNGEE. The CDR3 extends over 12 amino acids. TCRdb's copy holds only in-frame clones and misses some; the assay was immunoSEQ multiplex PCR. Among some 2,500,000 clones listed, roughly 92% were seen once. Sequences were obtained from naive CD4+ T cells from PBMCs. Subset meaning: CD45RA+ positively selected. The V and J genes are TRBV9 and TRBJ1-2; D is unclear. This sequence originates from a young man in good health. Some clones in this sample may be carry-over from other donors' samples. The CDR3 coding sequence is TGTGCCAGCAGCCTAGACAACTATGGCTACACCTTC. Its translation: CASSLDNYGYTF.